The following is a TCR beta chain sequence with its context. Its specificity is not known. Other DNA sequences from this sample encode an identical CDR3 as well. The sample is drawn from a study of T cell responses to AZD1222 COVID-19 vaccine. General study findings and limits: Regions left unmutated in variants are reportedly the target of nearly half of spike-specific TCRs.

The method was immunoSEQ multiplex PCR; TCRdb's version includes in-frame clones alone and lacks a portion of them. Among 110,000 to 150,000 clones listed, about 90% were seen once. This CDR3 has 13 residues. From germline, CDR1 is MRHNA and CDR2 SNTAGT. V lost 2 bases, J lost 3 bases, and 4 bases lay in between. The genes are TRBV6-4 and TRBJ2-2; D is uncertain. Sequenced material: peripheral blood, taken on day 0 of AZD1222 vaccination. This TCR was recovered from an adult in good health. Here the CDR3 DNA reads TGTGCCAGCAGTGACAGGGACACCGGGGAGCTGTTTTTT. This gives the protein CASSDRDTGELFF.